A single sample gave rise to the 5 T cell receptor beta chains below, sequenced in a study of shared T cell receptors in the human thymus. This table comes from immunoSEQ multiplex PCR, and its TCRdb copy is limited to in-frame clones, with some not included. In the table there are roughly 700,000 clones, approximately 88% of which are singletons. This same sample was also part of a study on human thymus T cells.

The sequenced sample was thymocytes. The receptors originated from a boy under two years old with a congenital heart defect.

V gene TRBV30 combines with J gene TRBJ2-7, with D perhaps TRBD2 (6 bases). This CDR3 contains 17 residues. The germline gives CDR1 GTSNPN, CDR2 SVGIG (reference sequence). V lost 3 bases, J lost 4 bases, and 25 bases lay in between. The CDR3 is CAWRARGAEGTLYEQYF. The CDR3, as DNA: TGTGCCTGGAGAGCCCGGGGCGCGGAGGGGACCTTGTACGAGCAGTACTTC.

This chain uses TRBV11-2 with TRBJ2-7; 10 bases fit TRBD1. Germline lookup yields CDR1 SGHAT and CDR2 FQNNGV. With 5 bases clipped from V and 3 bases from J, the junction kept 4 bases outside the gene matches. The CDR3 is 14 residues long. The CDR3 nucleotides read TGTGCCAGCAGCGCGGGACAGGGGTTCTACGAGCAGTACTTC. It yields the protein CASSAGQGFYEQYF.

The J gene is TRBJ2-1, the V gene TRBV4-3; possibly TRBD1 for D (6 bases). The CDR3 loop spans 17 amino acids. Germline V CDR1 and CDR2: LGHNA, YSLEER. Trimming removed 0 bases at V and 3 bases at J, with 15 bases between. The CDR3 region is CASSQDSLQGIYNEQFF. The CDR3 DNA sequence: TGCGCCAGCAGCCAAGATTCTCTCCAGGGGATCTACAATGAGCAGTTCTTC.

V is TRBV27 and J is TRBJ2-2, with 8 positions matching TRBD2. Germline V CDR1 and CDR2: MNHEY, SMNVEV (reference sequence). This CDR3 is built from 15 residues. V shed 6 bases and J 2 bases; nucleotides not matched to a gene: 5. CDR3 protein: CASSPSGSNTGELFF. DNA for the CDR3: TGTGCCAGCAGCCCCAGCGGGAGCAACACCGGGGAGCTGTTTTTT.

The chain uses TRBV13 and TRBJ1-2; D is unresolved. With 1 base removed from V and 6 bases from J, the gap between germline ends came to 6 bases. Per germline, CDR1 PRHDT and CDR2 FYEKMQ (reference sequence). The CDR3 consists of 12 residues. The CDR3, as DNA: TGTGCCAGCAGCTTAGCTCGGGATGGCTACACCTTC. This codes for CASSLARDGYTF.